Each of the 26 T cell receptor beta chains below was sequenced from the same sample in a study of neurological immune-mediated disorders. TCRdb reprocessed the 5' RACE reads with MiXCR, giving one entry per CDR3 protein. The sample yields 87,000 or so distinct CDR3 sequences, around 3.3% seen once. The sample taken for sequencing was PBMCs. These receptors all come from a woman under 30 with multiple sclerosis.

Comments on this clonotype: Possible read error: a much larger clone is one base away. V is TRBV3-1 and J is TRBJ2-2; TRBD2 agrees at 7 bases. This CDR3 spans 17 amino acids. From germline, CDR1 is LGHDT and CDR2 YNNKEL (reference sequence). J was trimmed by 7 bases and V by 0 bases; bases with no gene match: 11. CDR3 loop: CASSQEVRGYQVGELFF. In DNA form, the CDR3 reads TGTGCCAGCAGCCAAGAGGTGCGGGGGTATCAAGTCGGGGAGCTGTTTTTT.

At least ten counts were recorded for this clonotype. Here the CDR3 reads CASSLGPTNYGYTF. CDR3 bases: TGTGCCAGCAGCCTCGGACCCACTAACTATGGCTACACCTTC. The V gene is TRBV12-3 or TRBV12-4, the J gene TRBJ1-2; D unresolved. The CDR3 length is 14 residues. V lost 6 bases and J 0 bases, leaving 11 bases between the germline ends.

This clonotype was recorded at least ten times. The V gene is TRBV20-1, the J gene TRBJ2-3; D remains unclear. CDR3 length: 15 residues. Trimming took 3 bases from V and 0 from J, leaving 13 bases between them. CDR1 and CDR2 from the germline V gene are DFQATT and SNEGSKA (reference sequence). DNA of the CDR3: TGCAGTGCTAGCGGCACTACTACTAGCACAGATACGCAGTATTTT. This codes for CSASGTTTSTDTQYF.

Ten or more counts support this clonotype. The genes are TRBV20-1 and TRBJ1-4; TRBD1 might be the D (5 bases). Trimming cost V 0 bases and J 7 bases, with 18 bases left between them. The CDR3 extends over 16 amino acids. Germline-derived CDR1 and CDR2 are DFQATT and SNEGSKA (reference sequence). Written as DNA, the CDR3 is TGCAGTGCTAGAGATCTAACGACAGCTTACGGTGAAAAACTGTTTTTT. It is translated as CSARDLTTAYGEKLFF.

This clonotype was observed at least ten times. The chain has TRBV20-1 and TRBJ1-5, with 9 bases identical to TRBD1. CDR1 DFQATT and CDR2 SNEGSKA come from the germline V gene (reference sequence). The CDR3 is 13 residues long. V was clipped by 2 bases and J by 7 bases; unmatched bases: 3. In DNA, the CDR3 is TGCAGTGCTAGACCGGGACAGGGCCAGCCCCAGCATTTT. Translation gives CSARPGQGQPQHF.

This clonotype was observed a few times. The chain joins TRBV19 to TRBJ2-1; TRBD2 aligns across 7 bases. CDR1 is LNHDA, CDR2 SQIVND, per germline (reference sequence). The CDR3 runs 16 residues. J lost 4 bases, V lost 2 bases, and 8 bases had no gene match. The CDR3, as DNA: TGTGCCAGTAGTATAATAGGCGGGGGTATATACAATGAGCAGTTCTTC. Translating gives CASSIIGGGIYNEQFF.

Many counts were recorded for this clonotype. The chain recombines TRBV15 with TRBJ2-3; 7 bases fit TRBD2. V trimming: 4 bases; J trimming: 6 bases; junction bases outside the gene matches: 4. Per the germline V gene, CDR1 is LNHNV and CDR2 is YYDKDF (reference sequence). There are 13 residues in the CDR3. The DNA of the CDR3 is TGTGCCACCAGCAAGACTAGCTTCGATACGCAGTATTTT. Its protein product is CATSKTSFDTQYF.

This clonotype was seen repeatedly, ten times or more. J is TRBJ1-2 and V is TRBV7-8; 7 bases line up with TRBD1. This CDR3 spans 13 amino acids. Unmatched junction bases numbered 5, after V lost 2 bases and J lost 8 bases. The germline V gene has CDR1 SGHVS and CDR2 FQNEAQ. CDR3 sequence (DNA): TGTGCCAGCAGCTTACGTCAGGGGGGCGGCTACACCTTC. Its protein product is CASSLRQGGGYTF.

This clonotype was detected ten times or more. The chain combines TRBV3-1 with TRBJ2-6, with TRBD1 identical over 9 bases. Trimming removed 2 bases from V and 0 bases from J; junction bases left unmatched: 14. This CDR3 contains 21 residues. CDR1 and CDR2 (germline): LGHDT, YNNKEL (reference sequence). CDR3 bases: TGTGCCAGCAGCCAACACTACCGACAGGGGGGGACCTTCTCTGGGGCCAACGTCCTGACTTTC. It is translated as CASSQHYRQGGTFSGANVLTF.

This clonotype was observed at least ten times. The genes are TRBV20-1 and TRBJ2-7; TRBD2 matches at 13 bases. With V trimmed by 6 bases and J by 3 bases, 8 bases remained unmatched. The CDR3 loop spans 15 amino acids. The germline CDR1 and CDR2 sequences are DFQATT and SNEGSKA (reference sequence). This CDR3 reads CSARRTSGSLYEQYF. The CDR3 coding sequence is TGCAGTGCCCGCAGGACTAGCGGGAGTCTCTACGAGCAGTACTTC.

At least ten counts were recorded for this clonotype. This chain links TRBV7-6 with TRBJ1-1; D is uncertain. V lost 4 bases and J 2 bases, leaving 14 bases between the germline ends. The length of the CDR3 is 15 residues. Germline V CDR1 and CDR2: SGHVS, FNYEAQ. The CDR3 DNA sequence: TGTGCCAGCAGCTCTGTCGGAGGAGTTAACACTGAAGCTTTCTTT. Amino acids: CASSSVGGVNTEAFF.

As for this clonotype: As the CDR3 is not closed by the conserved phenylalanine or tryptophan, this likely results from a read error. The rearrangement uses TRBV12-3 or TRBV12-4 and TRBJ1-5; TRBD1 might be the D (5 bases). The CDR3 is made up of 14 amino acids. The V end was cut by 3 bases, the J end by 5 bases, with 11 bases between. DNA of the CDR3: TGTGCCAGCAGTTTGTGGCAGGGCGATCAGCCCCAGCATAAT. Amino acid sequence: CASSLWQGDQPQHN.

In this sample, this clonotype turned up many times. As DNA, the CDR3 is TGCAGTGCTAGATCATTGGCTTCTAACGCAGAGCAGTACTTC. It specifies CSARSLASNAEQYF. The J gene is TRBJ2-7, the V gene TRBV20-1, with D unresolved. V lost 2 bases and J lost 7, with 18 bases in between. The CDR3 has 14 amino acids. From germline, CDR1 is DFQATT and CDR2 SNEGSKA (reference sequence).

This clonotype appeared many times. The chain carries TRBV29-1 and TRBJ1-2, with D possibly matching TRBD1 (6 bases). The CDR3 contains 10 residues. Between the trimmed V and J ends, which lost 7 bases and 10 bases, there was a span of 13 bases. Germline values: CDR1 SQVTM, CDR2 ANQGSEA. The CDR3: CSAGGINYTF. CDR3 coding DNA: TGCAGCGCTGGGGGCATAAACTACACCTTC.

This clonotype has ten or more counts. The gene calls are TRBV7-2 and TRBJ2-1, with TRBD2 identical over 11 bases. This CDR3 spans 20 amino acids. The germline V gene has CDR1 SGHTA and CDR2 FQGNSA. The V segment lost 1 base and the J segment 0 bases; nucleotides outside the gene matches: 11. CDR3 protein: CASSLEGGGLAVSSYNEQFF. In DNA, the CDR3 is TGTGCCAGCAGCTTAGAAGGGGGGGGACTAGCGGTCAGCTCCTACAATGAGCAGTTCTTC.

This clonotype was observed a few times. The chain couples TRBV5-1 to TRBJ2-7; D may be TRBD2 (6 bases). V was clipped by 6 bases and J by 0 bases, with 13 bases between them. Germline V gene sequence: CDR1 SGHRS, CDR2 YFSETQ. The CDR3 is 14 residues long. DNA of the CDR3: TGCGCCAGCAACTCTCTGGGGGGCTCCTACGAGCAGTACTTC. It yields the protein CASNSLGGSYEQYF.

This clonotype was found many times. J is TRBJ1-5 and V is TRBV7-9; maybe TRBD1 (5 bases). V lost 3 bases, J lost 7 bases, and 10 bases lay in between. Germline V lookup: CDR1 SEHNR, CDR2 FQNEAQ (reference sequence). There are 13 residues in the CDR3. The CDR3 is CASSLGVSQPQHF. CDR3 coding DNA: TGTGCCAGCAGCTTGGGGGTGTCCCAGCCCCAGCATTTT.

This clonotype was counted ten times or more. The CDR3 region has the DNA TGTGCCAGCAGCTTAGGGGCCCAAAGCGAGCAGTACTTC. Its translation: CASSLGAQSEQYF. The chain combines TRBV7-9 with TRBJ2-7; no reliable D call. The CDR3 loop spans 13 amino acids. CDR1 is SEHNR and CDR2 is FQNEAQ in the germline V gene (reference sequence). With 1 base removed from V and 6 bases from J, the gap between germline ends came to 10 bases.

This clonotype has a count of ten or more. CDR3 nucleotide sequence: TGCAGTGCTAGAGGCCAACCCGGGAGAACGGAAAAACTGTTTTTT. Translated: CSARGQPGRTEKLFF. This sequence joins TRBV20-1 and TRBJ1-4; D uncertain. This CDR3 has 15 amino acids. Per germline, CDR1 DFQATT and CDR2 SNEGSKA (reference sequence). Trimming removed 1 base from V and 8 bases from J, with 17 bases in between.

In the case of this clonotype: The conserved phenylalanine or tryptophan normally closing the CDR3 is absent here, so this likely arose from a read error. In DNA form, the CDR3 reads TGCAGTGCCACTAAACAGGGGCAAGAGACCCAGTACAAC. Protein product: CSATKQGQETQYN. The chain employs TRBV20-1 and TRBJ2-5; TRBD1 matches 7 bases. The V segment lost 6 bases and the J segment 2 bases; nucleotides outside the gene matches: 6. This CDR3 has 13 amino acids. Per germline, CDR1 DFQATT and CDR2 SNEGSKA (reference sequence).

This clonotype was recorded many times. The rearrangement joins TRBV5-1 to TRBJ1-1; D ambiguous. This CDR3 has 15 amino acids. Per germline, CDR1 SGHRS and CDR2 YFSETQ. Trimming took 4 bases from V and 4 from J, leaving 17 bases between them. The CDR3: CASSLLVRPATEAFF. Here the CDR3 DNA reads TGCGCCAGCAGCCTTCTGGTCAGGCCGGCCACTGAAGCTTTCTTT.

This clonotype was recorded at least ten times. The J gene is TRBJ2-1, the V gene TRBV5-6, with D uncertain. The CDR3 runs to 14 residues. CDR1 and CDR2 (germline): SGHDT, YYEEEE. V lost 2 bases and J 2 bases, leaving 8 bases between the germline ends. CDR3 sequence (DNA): TGTGCCAGCAGCTTTATCCAGACCTACAATGAGCAGTTCTTC. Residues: CASSFIQTYNEQFF.

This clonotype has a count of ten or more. DNA of the CDR3: TGTGCCAGCAGTTACTCCAGCGCTGACTACGAGCAGTACTTC. This sequence encodes CASSYSSADYEQYF. V is TRBV6-2 or TRBV6-3 and J is TRBJ2-7; no definite D call. Trimming left V 0 bases short and J 3 bases short, with 9 bases between. The germline V gene encodes CDR1 MNHEY and CDR2 SVGEGT. CDR3 size: 14 residues.

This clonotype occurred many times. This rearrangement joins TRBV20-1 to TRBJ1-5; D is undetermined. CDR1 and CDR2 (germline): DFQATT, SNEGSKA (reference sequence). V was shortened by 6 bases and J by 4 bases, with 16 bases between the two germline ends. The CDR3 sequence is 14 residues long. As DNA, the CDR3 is TGCAGTGCCACAAGAGAAACAGATAATCAGCCCCAGCATTTT. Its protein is CSATRETDNQPQHF.

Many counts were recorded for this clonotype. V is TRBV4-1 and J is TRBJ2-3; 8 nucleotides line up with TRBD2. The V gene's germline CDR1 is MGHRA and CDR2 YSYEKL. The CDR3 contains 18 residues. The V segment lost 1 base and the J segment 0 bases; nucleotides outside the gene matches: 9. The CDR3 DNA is TGCGCCAGCAGCCAAGGGGGGCGGGGGGCTTTAAGCACAGATACGCAGTATTTT. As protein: CASSQGGRGALSTDTQYF.

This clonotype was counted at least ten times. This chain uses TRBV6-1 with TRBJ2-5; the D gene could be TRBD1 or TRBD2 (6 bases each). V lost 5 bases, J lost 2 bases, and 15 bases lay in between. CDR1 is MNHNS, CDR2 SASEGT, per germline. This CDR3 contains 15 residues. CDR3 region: CASSTRGGWQETQYF. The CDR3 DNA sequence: TGTGCCAGCAGTACCCGAGGGGGGTGGCAAGAGACCCAGTACTTC.